The source of this TCR beta chain is a study of blood T cells in healthy people across ages. This clonotype appeared a few times. Trimming left V 2 bases short and J 1 base short, with 11 bases between. The CDR3 loop spans 15 amino acids. A second PCR of roughly 6 to 12 cycles used a sample-barcoded 5' primer and a J-beta primer mix. TCRdb used MiXCR to reprocess the 5' RACE reads, holding one entry per CDR3 protein. The sample contains 800,000 to 1,300,000 distinct CDR3 sequences, 20% to 25% of which appear only once. These data were likewise used in another study, on T cells of mothers and their children. As reported in that work: At a rate of 1.5 ug per 15 ul, cDNA synthesis received all of the extracted RNA. The authors detected no persistent microchimeric T cell clones.

The source is a girl aged 2 to 9 in good health. The chain combines TRBV12-3 or TRBV12-4 with TRBJ1-1; unclear D gene. The material sequenced was blood. Here the CDR3 reads CASSLRRRGNTEAFF. Written as DNA, the CDR3 is TGTGCCAGCAGTTTAAGGAGACGGGGGAACACTGAAGCTTTCTTT.